This section outlines one T cell receptor beta chain sequence together with its context. Its antigen remains unidentified. This sample is part of a study of a mutant IDH1 vaccine in newly diagnosed glioma. Study-level background: The first vaccination came 4-6 weeks after radiotherapy alone, or with temozolomide cycles.

Profiled with immunoSEQ multiplex PCR; TCRdb holds only in-frame clones, not every one. The repertoire holds about 60,000 clones, with 86% as singletons. CDR1 KGHSH and CDR2 LQKENI come from the germline V gene. Trimming took off 0 bases at V and 2 bases at J, with 5 bases between the two ends. The CDR3 length is 14 residues. Time point indicated: week 35, safety follow-up. Every single dose of the vaccine, 300 ug of mutant IDH1 20-mer peptide, came with topical imiquimod. This receptor was obtained from a man aged 40-49 years with glioma. The source material was PBMCs, sampled from a glioma patient whose treatment included an IDH1 peptide vaccine. The chain recombines TRBV18 with TRBJ2-1; no firm D call. The CDR3 bases are TGTGCCAGCTCACCACCCCACACCTACAATGAGCAGTTCTTC. This encodes CASSPPHTYNEQFF.